The rows below give T cell receptor beta chains drawn from one sample of a study of cytomegalovirus exposure and HLA in healthy donors. The assay was immunoSEQ multiplex PCR, and TCRdb's table has in-frame clones only and misses some. The table lists about 100,000 clones, about 80% of them singletons. Specimen: PBMCs. Receptor source: a man younger than 40 in good health and CMV-seropositive. Each CDR3 is given with its conserved first and last residue. D genes are given only for firm matches.

D gene: TRBD1; V gene: TRBV29-1; J gene: TRBJ1-2; CDR3 protein: CSVDQMDRFTTFTGYTF
D gene: TRBD1; V gene: TRBV5-1; J gene: TRBJ2-7; CDR3 protein: CASSPGQDTYEQYF
D gene: .; V gene: TRBV7-2; J gene: TRBJ2-7; CDR3 protein: CASSPSRSSYEQYF
D gene: TRBD2; V gene: TRBV2; J gene: TRBJ2-1; CDR3 protein: CASTDGGTSGGRTYNEQFF
D gene: .; V gene: TRBV9; J gene: TRBJ1-2; CDR3 protein: CASSRMGGGYTF
D gene: .; V gene: TRBV7-9; J gene: TRBJ1-5; CDR3 protein: CASSWTGVEPQHF
D gene: TRBD1; V gene: TRBV11-2; J gene: TRBJ2-5; CDR3 protein: CASNPTLAGGAETQYF
D gene: .; V gene: TRBV2; J gene: TRBJ1-5; CDR3 protein: CASSSTASNQPQHF
D gene: TRBD1; V gene: TRBV29-1; J gene: TRBJ2-7; CDR3 protein: CSVTGTGDYEQYF
D gene: .; V gene: TRBV9; J gene: TRBJ2-7; CDR3 protein: CASSAGQREYEQYF
D gene: .; V gene: TRBV10-3; J gene: TRBJ1-1; CDR3 protein: CATGGAQNTEAFF
D gene: .; V gene: TRBV5-1; J gene: TRBJ2-7; CDR3 protein: CASSSGGPLLEQYF
D gene: .; V gene: TRBV6-1; J gene: TRBJ2-6; CDR3 protein: CASSSGETDGLTF
D gene: TRBD1; V gene: TRBV7-9; J gene: TRBJ1-1; CDR3 protein: CASSERQGTEAFF
D gene: .; V gene: TRBV6-5; J gene: TRBJ1-2; CDR3 protein: CASSYGGGGYGYTF
D gene: TRBD2; V gene: TRBV19; J gene: TRBJ2-3; CDR3 protein: CASTNRGGVSDTQYF
D gene: .; V gene: TRBV6-5; J gene: TRBJ1-2; CDR3 protein: CASSYSNTGENTF
D gene: TRBD1; V gene: TRBV7-9; J gene: TRBJ2-7; CDR3 protein: CASSLRTGDEQYF
D gene: .; V gene: TRBV7-9; J gene: TRBJ1-4; CDR3 protein: CSSSLRKDRLGEKLFF
D gene: .; V gene: TRBV6-1; J gene: TRBJ1-1; CDR3 protein: CASREGSTEAFF
D gene: TRBD1; V gene: TRBV6-1; J gene: TRBJ1-6; CDR3 protein: CASSGDSFYNSPLHF
D gene: TRBD1; V gene: TRBV2; J gene: TRBJ1-5; CDR3 protein: CASRQGAGPYQPQHF
D gene: TRBD2; V gene: TRBV5-1; J gene: TRBJ2-2; CDR3 protein: CASSLARLAGGELFF
D gene: .; V gene: TRBV10-3; J gene: TRBJ2-5; CDR3 protein: CAIGGRQETQYF
D gene: .; V gene: TRBV18; J gene: TRBJ2-5; CDR3 protein: CASSPLIDSQETQYF
D gene: .; V gene: TRBV5-6; J gene: TRBJ2-5; CDR3 protein: CASSRGARETQYF
D gene: TRBD1; V gene: TRBV6-4; J gene: TRBJ2-3; CDR3 protein: CASSEGQGALYTQYF
D gene: TRBD2; V gene: TRBV10-3; J gene: TRBJ2-1; CDR3 protein: CAISESSGVGNEQFF
D gene: .; V gene: TRBV6-6; J gene: TRBJ1-5; CDR3 protein: CASRGARKDQPQHF
D gene: .; V gene: TRBV10-3; J gene: TRBJ1-5; CDR3 protein: CAIRGGSNQPQHF
D gene: .; V gene: TRBV30; J gene: TRBJ1-2; CDR3 protein: CAWSVRETGVRGYTF
D gene: .; V gene: TRBV6-1; J gene: TRBJ2-3; CDR3 protein: CASAEWRGPDTQYF
D gene: TRBD1; V gene: TRBV15; J gene: TRBJ2-3; CDR3 protein: CATRLRDRETDTQYF
D gene: TRBD1; V gene: TRBV7-6; J gene: TRBJ1-1; CDR3 protein: CASSQGDRARVTEAFF
D gene: TRBD2; V gene: TRBV28; J gene: TRBJ2-7; CDR3 protein: CASSSSGGAYEQYF
D gene: .; V gene: TRBV9; J gene: TRBJ2-7; CDR3 protein: CARTRDNLHYEQYF
D gene: .; V gene: TRBV6-6; J gene: TRBJ1-2; CDR3 protein: CASSYSGPNYGYTF
D gene: TRBD1; V gene: TRBV18; J gene: TRBJ2-5; CDR3 protein: CASSPGRDRVETQYF
D gene: .; V gene: TRBV4-2; J gene: TRBJ2-7; CDR3 protein: CASSQDSAQPSYEQYF
D gene: TRBD2; V gene: TRBV12-5; J gene: TRBJ2-1; CDR3 protein: CASGAPGLAGGGNEQFF
D gene: TRBD1; V gene: TRBV6-1; J gene: TRBJ2-5; CDR3 protein: CASRSRDSLETQYF
D gene: TRBD1; V gene: TRBV27; J gene: TRBJ1-1; CDR3 protein: CASSGLQGGTEAFF
D gene: .; V gene: TRBV6-1; J gene: TRBJ1-2; CDR3 protein: CASTPSLDYGYTF
D gene: .; V gene: TRBV6-6; J gene: TRBJ1-3; CDR3 protein: CASSSSGPSGNTIYF
D gene: TRBD2; V gene: TRBV6-5; J gene: TRBJ2-5; CDR3 protein: CASRAGGGETQYF
D gene: .; V gene: TRBV19; J gene: TRBJ2-6; CDR3 protein: CASSDPGRRPGANVLTF
D gene: .; V gene: TRBV18; J gene: TRBJ1-3; CDR3 protein: CASSPYRESGNTIYF
D gene: TRBD1; V gene: TRBV7-8; J gene: TRBJ2-7; CDR3 protein: CASSLRDSHYEQYF
D gene: TRBD2; V gene: TRBV5-6; J gene: TRBJ2-3; CDR3 protein: CASSRSGTSRSTDTQYF
D gene: .; V gene: TRBV7-2; J gene: TRBJ2-3; CDR3 protein: CASSFNTDTQYF
D gene: TRBD2; V gene: TRBV9; J gene: TRBJ2-5; CDR3 protein: CASSVGLAGPGGTTRTQYF
D gene: TRBD1; V gene: TRBV6-1; J gene: TRBJ1-2; CDR3 protein: CASSEPIKGQGLGGYTF
D gene: .; V gene: TRBV5-1; J gene: TRBJ2-5; CDR3 protein: CASSLLGGTGETQYF
D gene: TRBD2; V gene: TRBV5-1; J gene: TRBJ2-3; CDR3 protein: CASSLGGLAGNFISTDTQYF
D gene: TRBD1; V gene: TRBV7-9; J gene: TRBJ1-1; CDR3 protein: CSSSFGQGALEAEAFF
D gene: .; V gene: TRBV6-5; J gene: TRBJ1-3; CDR3 protein: CASRTQVSGNTIYF
D gene: TRBD1; V gene: TRBV7-9; J gene: TRBJ1-1; CDR3 protein: CASSEQGAFPAFF
D gene: TRBD1; V gene: TRBV2; J gene: TRBJ2-6; CDR3 protein: CASRLTQGAKGANGLTF